Following are 3 T cell receptor beta chains from one sample sequenced in a study of blood T cell repertoires in COVID-19. Sequencing used immunoSEQ multiplex PCR; TCRdb keeps in-frame clones, though not all of them. Among fewer than 250,000 clones listed, 80% to 90% were seen once. Sequencing was carried out using PBMCs or T cells enriched from blood (not recorded which). The receptors here all came from a woman in her thirties or forties who had been exposed to COVID-19.

This clone has more than one count but fewer than ten. J is TRBJ1-2 and V is TRBV19; a weak D match, TRBD1 (6 bases). This CDR3 region has 16 residues. Germline assignment: CDR1 LNHDA and CDR2 SQIVND (reference sequence). V was shortened by 4 bases and J by 2 bases, with 17 bases between the two germline ends. The CDR3 spells CASSSDRRDVNYGYTF. CDR3 nucleotides: TGTGCCAGTAGTAGCGACAGGCGAGATGTCAACTATGGCTACACCTTC.

This sequence joins TRBV9 and TRBJ2-1, with D maybe TRBD1 (6 bases). V dropped 4 bases and J dropped 5 bases, with 16 bases sitting between them. This CDR3 region has 15 residues. Germline assignment: CDR1 SGDLS and CDR2 YYNGEE. DNA for the CDR3: TGTGCCAGCAGCCCCTCAGGGGCGATTGACAATGAGCAGTTCTTC. Its protein is CASSPSGAIDNEQFF.

Only one count was recorded for this clone. This chain uses TRBV7-9 with TRBJ1-4, with D possibly matching TRBD1 (5 bases). Germline lookup yields CDR1 SEHNR and CDR2 FQNEAQ (reference sequence). There are 16 residues in the CDR3. V was shortened by 2 bases and J by 5 bases, with 15 bases between the two germline ends. This CDR3 is CASSLLRQPTNEKLFF. The CDR3 nucleotides are TGTGCCAGCAGCTTACTTCGACAGCCTACAAATGAAAAACTGTTTTTT. Together with reference TRBV7-9 and TRBJ1-4, the CDR3 gives the full variable domain: DTGVSQNPRHKITKRGQNVTFRCDPISEHNRLYWYRQTLGQGPEFLTYFQNEAQLEKSRLLSDRFSAERPKGSFSTLEIQRTEQGDSAMYLCASSLLRQPTNEKLFFGSGTQLSVL.